Below, 14 T cell receptor beta chains from the same sample are listed, as sequenced in a study of blood T cells in healthy people across ages (dated by TCRdb to the mid-2010s). The library was produced with 5' RACE. TCRdb names Illumina HiSeq 2500 as the instrument used. A second PCR of roughly 7 to 11 cycles was performed with a sample-barcoded 5' primer and a J-beta primer mix. TCRdb ran its own pipeline on the public reads, namely fastp trimming at Q25 and MiXCR clone calling, and kept in-frame beta chains. A single entry per CDR3 protein holds the most common genes and DNA from its merged rows. For this sample the table gives hundreds of thousands of distinct CDR3 sequences, of which roughly 20% were detected only once. Approximately 3.7% of the sample goes to the ten largest clones. Sequenced material: blood. The receptors shown here come from a man in his sixties or seventies in good health.

This clonotype was seen more than once but under ten times. The CDR3 sequence: CASSIGTVNTGELFF. CDR3 coding DNA: TGTGCCAGCAGCATCGGGACAGTGAACACCGGGGAGCTGTTTTTT. The chain is built from TRBV11-1 and TRBJ2-2, with 7 bases lining up with TRBD1. The V gene's germline CDR1 is SGHAT and CDR2 FQDESV (reference sequence). After removal of 5 bases from V and 1 base from J, the junction contained 4 bases not matched to a gene. This CDR3 is 15 amino acids long. Drawing the rest from reference TRBV11-1 and TRBJ2-2, the complete variable domain is EAEVAQSPRYKITEKSQAVAFWCDPISGHATLYWYRQILGQGPELLVQFQDESVVDDSQLPKDRFSAERLKGVDSTLKIQPAELGDSAMYLCASSIGTVNTGELFFGEGSRLTVL.

In its sample, this clonotype was seen a few times. The chain joins TRBV12-3 or TRBV12-4 to TRBJ2-5, with D perhaps matching TRBD1 (6 bases). This CDR3 has 17 amino acids. V lost 3 bases to trimming and J lost 4 bases, with 21 bases between them. CDR3 sequence reads: CASSFRTGTNRGETQYF. The CDR3 nucleotides are TGTGCCAGCAGTTTCCGAACCGGGACAAACCGGGGAGAGACCCAGTACTTC.

In its sample, this clonotype was seen a few times. A much larger clone sits a single nucleotide away, making a read error possible. The chain employs TRBV7-2 and TRBJ1-4; the D gene is possibly TRBD1 (5 bases). The germline CDR1 and CDR2 sequences are SGHTA and FQGNSA. This CDR3 is 14 amino acids long. This chain's CDR3 is CASSLWGFNEKLVF. The CDR3 DNA reads TGTGCCAGCAGCTTATGGGGGTTTAACGAAAAACTGGTTTTT.

This chain connects TRBV14 to TRBJ2-3, with 11 bases aligning to TRBD1. From germline, CDR1 is SGHDN and CDR2 FVKESK. J was trimmed by 1 base and V by 0 bases; bases with no gene match: 12. This CDR3 contains 20 residues. This CDR3 is CASSQDMFGQGAYGTDTQYF. The CDR3 region has the DNA TGTGCCAGCAGCCAAGATATGTTCGGACAGGGGGCTTATGGCACAGATACGCAGTATTTT. The full variable domain, in which reference TRBV14 and TRBJ2-3 provide the parts outside the CDR3, is EAGVTQFPSHSVIEKGQTVTLRCDPISGHDNLYWYRRVMGKEIKFLLHFVKESKQDESGMPNNRFLAERTGGTYSTLKVQPAELEDSGVYFCASSQDMFGQGAYGTDTQYFGPGTRLTVL.

This clonotype has ten or more counts. The rearrangement joins TRBV13 to TRBJ2-1; possibly TRBD2 for D (6 bases). Germline CDR1 and CDR2: PRHDT and FYEKMQ (reference sequence). Trimming took off 5 bases at V and 5 bases at J, with 16 bases between the two ends. This CDR3 contains 15 residues. CDR3: CASSLGGTQHNEQFF. CDR3 bases: TGTGCCAGCAGCCTCGGCGGGACTCAGCACAATGAGCAGTTCTTC.

The table lists this clonotype with a few counts. The genes are TRBV7-9 and TRBJ2-2; D is undetermined. From germline, CDR1 is SEHNR and CDR2 FQNEAQ (reference sequence). V was pared by 5 bases and J by 2 bases, with 9 bases between. The CDR3 is made up of 14 amino acids. The CDR3 region is CASSPRPNTGELFF. CDR3 sequence (DNA): TGTGCCAGCAGCCCCCGCCCCAACACCGGGGAGCTGTTTTTT.

This clonotype was seen many times. The chain has TRBV6-2 or TRBV6-3 and TRBJ2-2; 7 bases line up with TRBD2. V gave up 0 bases and J gave up 7 bases; unmatched junction bases: 5. The CDR3 contains 15 residues. Germline CDR1 MNHEY, CDR2 SVGEGT. The CDR3 DNA sequence: TGTGCCAGCAGTTACTCCGGGGGGAGCGTCGGGGAGCTGTTTTTT. Its protein is CASSYSGGSVGELFF.

V gene TRBV12-3 or TRBV12-4 combines with J gene TRBJ2-3, with 11 positions matching TRBD2. V trimming: 4 bases; J trimming: 2 bases; junction bases outside the gene matches: 8. The CDR3 consists of 17 residues. This CDR3 is CASSSRLAGLFTDTQYF. The CDR3 nucleotides read TGTGCCAGCAGTTCGCGACTAGCGGGGCTCTTCACAGATACGCAGTATTTT.

The chain is built from TRBV14 and TRBJ1-1, with D uncertain. This CDR3 has 13 amino acids. Germline V gene data show CDR1 as SGHDN and CDR2 as FVKESK. Between the trimmed V and J ends, which lost 0 bases and 3 bases, there was a span of 5 bases. The CDR3 is CASSQEWDTEAFF. CDR3 DNA sequence: TGTGCCAGCAGCCAAGAGTGGGACACTGAAGCTTTCTTT.

Turning to this clonotype: The conserved closing phenylalanine or tryptophan is absent in this CDR3, likely reflecting a read error. The chain combines TRBV29-1 with TRBJ2-3; D is possibly TRBD2 (5 bases). This CDR3 has 12 residues. Germline V gene lookup returns CDR1 SQVTM and CDR2 ANQGSEA. Trimming removed 2 bases from V and 6 bases from J, with 9 bases in between. The CDR3 DNA reads TGCAGCGTTGAACCCCGCGGGGATACGCAGTATCTT. Translation gives CSVEPRGDTQYL.

The chain combines TRBV5-1 with TRBJ1-1; the match to TRBD1 covers 7 bases. J gave up 5 bases and V 3 bases, and 7 bases lay outside the gene matches. Germline values: CDR1 SGHRS, CDR2 YFSETQ. The CDR3 runs to 14 residues. The CDR3 loop is CASSYEGAGTEAFF. The CDR3 DNA is TGCGCCAGCAGCTATGAGGGGGCGGGGACTGAAGCTTTCTTT.

The V gene is TRBV5-1, the J gene TRBJ2-1; unclear D gene. Trimming pared 4 bases from V and 8 bases from J, leaving 10 bases between. The germline gives CDR1 SGHRS, CDR2 YFSETQ. The CDR3 covers 12 residues. The CDR3 region is CASSVTWDEQFF. The DNA of the CDR3 is TGCGCCAGCAGCGTGACTTGGGATGAGCAGTTCTTC. Using reference TRBV5-1 and TRBJ2-1 for the parts outside the CDR3, the full variable domain is KAGVTQTPRYLIKTRGQQVTLSCSPISGHRSVSWYQQTPGQGLQFLFEYFSETQRNKGNFPGRFSGRQFSNSRSEMNVSTLELGDSALYLCASSVTWDEQFFGPGTRLTVL.

The chain has TRBV5-6 and TRBJ2-1; TRBD2 matches 8 bases. V trimming: 2 bases; J trimming: 7 bases; junction bases outside the gene matches: 5. Germline CDR1 SGHDT, CDR2 YYEEEE. The CDR3 extends over 14 amino acids. This CDR3 is CASSFIGRGNEQFF. In DNA form, the CDR3 reads TGTGCCAGCAGCTTCATCGGGAGGGGGAATGAGCAGTTCTTC. The full variable domain, rest sourced from reference TRBV5-6 and TRBJ2-1, is DAGVTQSPTHLIKTRGQQVTLRCSPKSGHDTVSWYQQALGQGPQFIFQYYEEEERQRGNFPDRFSGHQFPNYSSELNVNALLLGDSALYLCASSFIGRGNEQFFGPGTRLTVL.

The chain combines TRBV4-1 with TRBJ2-2; no firm D call. The CDR3 loop spans 17 amino acids. The V gene lost 4 bases and the J gene lost 0 bases, with 15 bases spanning the gap. The germline CDR1 and CDR2 sequences are MGHRA and YSYEKL. CDR3 sequence: CASSRQRAATNTGELFF. DNA for the CDR3: TGCGCCAGCAGCCGCCAACGGGCGGCTACGAACACCGGGGAGCTGTTTTTT.